Shown below are 6 T cell receptor beta chains from a single sample sequenced in a study of T cell responses to AZD1222 COVID-19 vaccine. Repertoires were generated with immunoSEQ multiplex PCR, while TCRdb's copy carries only in-frame clones and drops some. The sample contains roughly 130,000 clones, around 90% of which appear only once. Sequencing was performed on peripheral blood, taken on day 0 of MenACWY control vaccination. Source of these receptors: an adult in good health.

This chain uses TRBV6-5 with TRBJ1-2; maybe TRBD1 (5 bases). CDR1 MNHEY and CDR2 SVGAGI come from the germline V gene. The V gene lost 8 bases and the J gene lost 3 bases, with 19 bases spanning the gap. The CDR3 consists of 15 residues. CDR3 nucleotides: TGTGCCAGCTCAGATAGACGGGGCGAAGACTATGGCTACACCTTC. Residues: CASSDRRGEDYGYTF.

The V call is TRBV6-5, the J call TRBJ2-1; D is unclear. The CDR3 runs to 11 residues. The V gene's germline CDR1 is MNHEY and CDR2 SVGAGI. V lost 0 bases, J lost 10 bases, and 4 bases lay in between. CDR3 coding DNA: TGTGCCAGCAGTTACTCCCGGGAGCAGTTCTTC. Protein: CASSYSREQFF.

V and J are TRBV5-4 and TRBJ2-2, with a weak D call TRBD1 (5 bases). Trimming pared 1 base from V and 1 base from J, leaving 8 bases between. The CDR3 is 15 residues long. Germline loops: CDR1 SGHNT, CDR2 YYREEE (reference sequence). CDR3 in DNA: TGTGCCAGCAGCTTGCAGGGTAGGAACACCGGGGAGCTGTTTTTT. This codes for CASSLQGRNTGELFF.

A single count supports this clone. The chain carries TRBV20-1 and TRBJ2-7, with D unresolved. The germline V and J ends were trimmed by 3 bases and 2 bases, with 17 bases remaining between them. Germline-derived CDR1 and CDR2 are DFQATT and SNEGSKA (reference sequence). This CDR3 has 15 residues. The CDR3: CSASDFRALAYEQYF. CDR3 coding DNA: TGCAGTGCTAGTGATTTCCGCGCGCTGGCCTACGAGCAGTACTTC.

The rearrangement uses TRBV4-1 and TRBJ2-3, with 13 bases lining up with TRBD2. CDR1 MGHRA and CDR2 YSYEKL come from the germline V gene. J gave up 6 bases and V 4 bases, and 10 bases lay outside the gene matches. CDR3 length equals 17 residues. CDR3 bases: TGCGCCAGCAGCCGGGATACTAGCGGGAGGGCCATGGATACGCAGTATTTT. Its translation is CASSRDTSGRAMDTQYF.

The chain recombines TRBV2 with TRBJ2-7; D is ambiguous. Per the germline V gene, CDR1 is SNHLY and CDR2 is FYNNEI. Trimming cost V 3 bases and J 4 bases, with 7 bases left between them. This CDR3 spans 12 amino acids. The CDR3 coding sequence is TGTGCCAGCAGTGACCCCTCGTACGAGCAGTACTTC. Its translation is CASSDPSYEQYF. The complete variable domain, with remaining parts taken from reference TRBV2 and TRBJ2-7, reads EPEVTQTPSHQVTQMGQEVILRCVPISNHLYFYWYRQILGQKVEFLVSFYNNEISEKSEIFDDQFSVERPDGSNFTLKIRSTKLEDSAMYFCASSDPSYEQYFGPGTRLTVT.